This T cell receptor beta chain was recovered during a study of beta chain features in type 1 diabetes. Points from the study as a whole: Researchers report that Type 1 diabetes patients had moderately but significantly shorter TCRB CDR3s across all four CD4+ subsets. Patients showed naive, central memory and Treg TCRB repertoires that appeared more similar than those of healthy donors.

A CD45RO/CCR7/CD25/CD127/CD95/CD27 panel sorted naive, central memory, regulatory and stem cell-like memory CD4+ cells. The isolated RNA, all of it, was reverse transcribed, so expressed TCRB transcripts were what got sequenced. Produced via immunoSEQ multiplex PCR; TCRdb's table is partial and in-frame only. Among about 160,000 clones listed, 50% to 70% were seen once. Comment on this clone: Its antigen is not known.

CDR1 is SNHLY, CDR2 FYNNEI, per germline. Trimming took 0 bases from V and 5 from J, leaving 7 bases between them. The CDR3 consists of 13 residues. The source material was naive CD4+ T cells from blood. V is TRBV2 and J is TRBJ2-5; D might be TRBD1 or TRBD2, each matching 5 bases. The sequence came from a young man with type 1 diabetes. CDR3 sequence reads: CASSEAGVETQYF. In DNA form, the CDR3 reads TGTGCCAGCAGTGAAGCGGGGGTGGAGACCCAGTACTTC.